What follows is one T cell receptor (beta chain) and its context. Antigen unknown. In generating TCR beta cDNA, 5'RACE template switching with UMIs was used. TCRdb processed the 5' RACE reads again and assigns one entry to each CDR3 protein, with no DNA. With around 550,000 distinct CDR3 sequences in the sample, the ten largest clones hold approximately 4%. CDR3 length: 16 residues. Germline V gene lookup returns CDR1 MNHEY and CDR2 SVGAGI. The data were taken from a study of T cells expressing NK-cell markers. Study summary: Repertoires of TCR beta were obtained from T cells sorted as CD3+CD56+NKG2C+, CD3+CD56+NKG2C- and CD3+CD56-NKG2C+. HCMV seropositivity characterized seven of the eight sequenced donors, and seronegativity one. General study findings and limits: HCMV specificity of the expanded NKG2C+ T cell clones was not established.

The V call is TRBV6-5, the J call TRBJ2-1; TCRdb proposes TRBD2, but this gene call is untestable without DNA. Specimen: blood T cells: a sorted CD56 or NKG2C T cell subset, CD4+ or CD8+ T cells, or bulk PBMC T cells (not recorded which). The sequence derives from a man aged 18 to 30 in good health. CDR3 residues: CASSTGTSGREDEQFF.